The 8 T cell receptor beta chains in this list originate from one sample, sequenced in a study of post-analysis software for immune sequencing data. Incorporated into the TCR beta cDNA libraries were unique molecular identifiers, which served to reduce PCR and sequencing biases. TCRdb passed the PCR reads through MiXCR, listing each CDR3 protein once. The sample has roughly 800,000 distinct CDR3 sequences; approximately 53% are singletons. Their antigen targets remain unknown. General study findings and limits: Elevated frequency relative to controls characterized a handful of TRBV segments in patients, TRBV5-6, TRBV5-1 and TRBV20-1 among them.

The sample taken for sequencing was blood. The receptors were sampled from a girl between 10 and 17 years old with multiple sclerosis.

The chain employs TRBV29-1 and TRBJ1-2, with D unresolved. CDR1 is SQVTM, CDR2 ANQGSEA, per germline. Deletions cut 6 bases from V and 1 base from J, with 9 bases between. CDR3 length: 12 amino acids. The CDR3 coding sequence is TGCAGCGTGACACAACATAACTATGGCTACACCTTC. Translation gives CSVTQHNYGYTF.

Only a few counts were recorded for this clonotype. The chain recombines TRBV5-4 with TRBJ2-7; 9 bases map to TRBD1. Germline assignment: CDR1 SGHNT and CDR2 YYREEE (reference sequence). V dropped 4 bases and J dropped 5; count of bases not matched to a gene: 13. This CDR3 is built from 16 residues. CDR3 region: CASSVPSGQGPDEQYF. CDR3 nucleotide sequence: TGTGCCAGCAGCGTTCCCTCGGGACAGGGTCCTGACGAGCAGTACTTC.

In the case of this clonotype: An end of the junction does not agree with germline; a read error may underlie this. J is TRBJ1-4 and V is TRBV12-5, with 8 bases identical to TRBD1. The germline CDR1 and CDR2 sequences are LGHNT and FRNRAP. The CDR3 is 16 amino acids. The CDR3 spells CAGGRLPQGANEKLFF. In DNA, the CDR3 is TGTGCTGGTGGTCGCCTCCCCCAGGGGGCGAATGAAAAACTGTTTTTT.

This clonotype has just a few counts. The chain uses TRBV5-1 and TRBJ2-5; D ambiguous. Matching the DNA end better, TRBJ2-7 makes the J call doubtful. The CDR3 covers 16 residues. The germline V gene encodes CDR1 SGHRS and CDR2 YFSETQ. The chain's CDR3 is CASSPYTRTTTYEQYF. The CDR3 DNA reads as TGCGCCAGCAGCCCCTACACCAGGACGACGACCTACGAGCAGTACTTC.

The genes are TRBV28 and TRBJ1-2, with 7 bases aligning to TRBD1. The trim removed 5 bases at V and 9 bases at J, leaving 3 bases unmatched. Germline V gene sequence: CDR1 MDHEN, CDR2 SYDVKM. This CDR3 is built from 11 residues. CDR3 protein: CASSQGVRYTF. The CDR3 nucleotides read TGTGCCAGCAGTCAGGGGGTGCGCTACACCTTC.

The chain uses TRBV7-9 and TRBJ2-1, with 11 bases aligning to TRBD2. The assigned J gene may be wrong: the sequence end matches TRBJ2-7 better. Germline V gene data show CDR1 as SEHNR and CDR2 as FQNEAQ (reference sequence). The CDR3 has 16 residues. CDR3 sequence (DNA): TGTGCCAGCAGCCCCACGACTAGCGGGAATAGGAATGAGCAGTACTTC. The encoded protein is CASSPTTSGNRNEQYF.

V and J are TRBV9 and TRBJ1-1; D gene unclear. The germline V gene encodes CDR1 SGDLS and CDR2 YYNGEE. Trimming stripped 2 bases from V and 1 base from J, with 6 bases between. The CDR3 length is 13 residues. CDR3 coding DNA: TGTGCCAGCAGCGTGGTCAGGAACACTGAAGCTTTCTTT. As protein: CASSVVRNTEAFF.

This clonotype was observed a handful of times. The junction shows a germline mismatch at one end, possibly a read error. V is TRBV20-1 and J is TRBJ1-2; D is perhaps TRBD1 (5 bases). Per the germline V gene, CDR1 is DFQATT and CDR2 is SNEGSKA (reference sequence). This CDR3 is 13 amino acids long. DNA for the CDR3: TGCAGTACTAGACCCTATACAGGCTATGGCTACACCTTC. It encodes CSTRPYTGYGYTF.